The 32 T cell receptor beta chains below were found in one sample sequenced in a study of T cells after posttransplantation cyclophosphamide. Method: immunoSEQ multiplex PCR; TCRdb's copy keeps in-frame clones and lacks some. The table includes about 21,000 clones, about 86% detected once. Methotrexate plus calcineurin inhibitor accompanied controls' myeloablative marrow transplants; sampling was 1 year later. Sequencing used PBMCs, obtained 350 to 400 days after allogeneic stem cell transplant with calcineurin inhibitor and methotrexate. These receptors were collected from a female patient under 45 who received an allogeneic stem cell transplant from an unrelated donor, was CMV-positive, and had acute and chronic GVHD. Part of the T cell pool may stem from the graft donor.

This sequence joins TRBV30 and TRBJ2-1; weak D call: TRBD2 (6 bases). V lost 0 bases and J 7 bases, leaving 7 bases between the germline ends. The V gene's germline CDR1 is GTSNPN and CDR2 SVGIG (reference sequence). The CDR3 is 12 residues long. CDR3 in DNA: TGTGCCTGGAGTGTACGGGGGAATGAGCAGTTCTTC. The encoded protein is CAWSVRGNEQFF.

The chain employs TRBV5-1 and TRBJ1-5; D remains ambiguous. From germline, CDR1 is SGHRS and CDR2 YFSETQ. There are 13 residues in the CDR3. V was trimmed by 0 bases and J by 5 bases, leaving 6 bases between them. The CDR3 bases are TGCGCCAGCAGCTTGGGCGGCCATCAGCCCCAGCATTTT. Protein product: CASSLGGHQPQHF.

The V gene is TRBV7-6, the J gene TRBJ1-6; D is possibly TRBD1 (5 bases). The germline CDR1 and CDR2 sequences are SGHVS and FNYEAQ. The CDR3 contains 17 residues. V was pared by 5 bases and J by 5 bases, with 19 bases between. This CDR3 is CASSPAPLGLDNSPLHF. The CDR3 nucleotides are TGTGCCAGCAGCCCGGCCCCCCTGGGGCTGGATAATTCACCCCTCCACTTT.

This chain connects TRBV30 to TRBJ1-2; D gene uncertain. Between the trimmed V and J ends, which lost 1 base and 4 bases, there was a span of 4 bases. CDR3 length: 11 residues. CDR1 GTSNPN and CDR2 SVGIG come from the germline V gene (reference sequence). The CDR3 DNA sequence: TGTGCCTGGAGTGACGGCTATGGCTACACCTTC. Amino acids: CAWSDGYGYTF.

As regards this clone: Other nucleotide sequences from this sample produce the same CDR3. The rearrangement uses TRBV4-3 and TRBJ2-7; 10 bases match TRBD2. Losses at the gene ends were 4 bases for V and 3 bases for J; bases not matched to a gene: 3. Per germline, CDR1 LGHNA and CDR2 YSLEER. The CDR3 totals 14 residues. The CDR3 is CASSPGLAVYEQYF. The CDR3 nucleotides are TGCGCCAGCAGCCCTGGACTAGCGGTCTACGAGCAGTACTTC.

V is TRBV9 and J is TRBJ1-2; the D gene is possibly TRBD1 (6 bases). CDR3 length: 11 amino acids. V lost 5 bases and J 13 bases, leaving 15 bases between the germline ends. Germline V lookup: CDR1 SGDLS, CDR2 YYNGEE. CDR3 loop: CASRADRDTTF. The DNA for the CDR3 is TGTGCCAGCAGGGCAGACCGGGACACCACCTTC.

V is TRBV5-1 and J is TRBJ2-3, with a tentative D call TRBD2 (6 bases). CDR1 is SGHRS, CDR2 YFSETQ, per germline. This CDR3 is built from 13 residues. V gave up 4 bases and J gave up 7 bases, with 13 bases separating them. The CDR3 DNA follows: TGCGCCAGCAGCCCCGGGGGTAGCTATACGCAGTATTTT. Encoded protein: CASSPGGSYTQYF.

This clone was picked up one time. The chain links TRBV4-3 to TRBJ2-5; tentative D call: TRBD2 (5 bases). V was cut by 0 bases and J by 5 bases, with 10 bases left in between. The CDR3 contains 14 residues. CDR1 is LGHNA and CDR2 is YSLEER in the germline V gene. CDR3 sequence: CASSQERRVETQYF. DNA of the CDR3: TGCGCCAGCAGCCAAGAGAGGCGGGTGGAGACCCAGTACTTC.

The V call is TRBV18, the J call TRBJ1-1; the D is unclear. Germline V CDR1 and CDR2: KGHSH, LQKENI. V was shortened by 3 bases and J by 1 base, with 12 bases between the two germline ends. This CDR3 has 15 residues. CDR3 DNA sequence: TGTGCCAGCTCACCGCCCTCCGGGAGGAACACTGAAGCTTTCTTT. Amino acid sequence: CASSPPSGRNTEAFF.

CDR3 sequence reads: CAIKPTSVTGELFF. The DNA for the CDR3 is TGTGCCATCAAACCTACTAGCGTAACCGGGGAGCTGTTTTTT. The chain employs TRBV10-3 and TRBJ2-2; TRBD2 matches at 7 bases. Germline lookup yields CDR1 ENHRY and CDR2 SYGVKD. This CDR3 is 14 amino acids long. With V trimmed by 7 bases and J by 5 bases, 7 bases remained unmatched.

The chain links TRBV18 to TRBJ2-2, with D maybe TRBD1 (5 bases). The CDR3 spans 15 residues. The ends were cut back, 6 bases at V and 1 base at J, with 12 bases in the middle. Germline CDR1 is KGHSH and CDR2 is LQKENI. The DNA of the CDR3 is TGTGCCAGCTCGTATGACAGTCAGAACACCGGGGAGCTGTTTTTT. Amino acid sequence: CASSYDSQNTGELFF.

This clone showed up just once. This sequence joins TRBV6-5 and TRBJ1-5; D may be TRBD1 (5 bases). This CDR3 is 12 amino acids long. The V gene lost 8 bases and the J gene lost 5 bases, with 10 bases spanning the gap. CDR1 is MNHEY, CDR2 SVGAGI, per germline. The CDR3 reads CASRDSHQPQHF. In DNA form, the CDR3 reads TGTGCCAGCCGCGACAGTCATCAGCCCCAGCATTTT.

The CDR3 nucleotides are TGTGCCAGCTCACCTTTGCGGACAGGGGGCCTTGGCACTGAAGCTTTCTTT. Residues: CASSPLRTGGLGTEAFF. The rearrangement joins TRBV18 to TRBJ1-1; 11 bases agree with TRBD1. Germline CDR1 reads KGHSH; CDR2 reads LQKENI. The trim removed 3 bases at V and 4 bases at J, leaving 10 bases unmatched. The CDR3 is made up of 17 amino acids.

In nucleotides, the CDR3 is TGTGCCAGCAGTTTAGGGACAGCCTACGAGCAGTACTTC. This sequence encodes CASSLGTAYEQYF. The chain has TRBV27 and TRBJ2-7, with 7 bases fitting TRBD1. V lost 2 bases and J lost 2; bases outside the gene matches: 0. This CDR3 comprises 13 residues. Germline CDR1 is MNHEY and CDR2 is SMNVEV (reference sequence).

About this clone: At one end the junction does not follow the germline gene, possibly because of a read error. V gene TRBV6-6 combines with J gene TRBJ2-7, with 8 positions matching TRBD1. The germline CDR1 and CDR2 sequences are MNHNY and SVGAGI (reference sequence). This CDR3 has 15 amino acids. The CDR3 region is CASSYLQLGQAKQHF. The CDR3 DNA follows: TGTGCCAGCAGTTACCTACAATTGGGACAGGCTAAGCAGCACTTC.

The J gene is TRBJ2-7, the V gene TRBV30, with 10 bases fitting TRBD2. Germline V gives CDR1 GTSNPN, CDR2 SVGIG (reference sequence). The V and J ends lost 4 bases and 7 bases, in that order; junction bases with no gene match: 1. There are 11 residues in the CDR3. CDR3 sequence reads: CAWKLAGEQYF. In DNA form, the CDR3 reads TGTGCCTGGAAACTAGCGGGGGAGCAGTACTTC.

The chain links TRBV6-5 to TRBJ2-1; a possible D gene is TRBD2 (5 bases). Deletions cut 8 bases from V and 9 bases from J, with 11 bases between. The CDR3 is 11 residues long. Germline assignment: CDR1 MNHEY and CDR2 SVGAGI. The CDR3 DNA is TGTGCCAGCGTAAGAGAGGGTGAGCAGTTCTTC. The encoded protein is CASVREGEQFF.

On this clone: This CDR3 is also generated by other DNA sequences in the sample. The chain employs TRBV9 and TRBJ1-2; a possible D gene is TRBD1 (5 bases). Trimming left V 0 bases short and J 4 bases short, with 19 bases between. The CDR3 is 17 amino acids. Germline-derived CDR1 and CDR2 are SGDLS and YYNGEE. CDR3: CASSVDGTGDGSYGYTF. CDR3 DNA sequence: TGTGCCAGCAGCGTAGACGGGACGGGGGATGGGAGCTATGGCTACACCTTC.

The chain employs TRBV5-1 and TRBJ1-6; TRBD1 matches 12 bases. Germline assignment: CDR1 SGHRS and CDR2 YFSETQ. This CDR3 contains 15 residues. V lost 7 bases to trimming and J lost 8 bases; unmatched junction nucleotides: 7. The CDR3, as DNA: TGCGCCAGCTCCCCCGGGACAGGGGGCGATTCACCCCTCCACTTT. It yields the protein CASSPGTGGDSPLHF.

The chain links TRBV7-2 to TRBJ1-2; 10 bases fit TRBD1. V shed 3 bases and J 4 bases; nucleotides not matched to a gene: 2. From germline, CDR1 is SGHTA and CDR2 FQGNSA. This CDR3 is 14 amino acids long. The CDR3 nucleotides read TGTGCCAGCAGCTTCGGACAGGGGGGCTATGGCTACACCTTC. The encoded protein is CASSFGQGGYGYTF.

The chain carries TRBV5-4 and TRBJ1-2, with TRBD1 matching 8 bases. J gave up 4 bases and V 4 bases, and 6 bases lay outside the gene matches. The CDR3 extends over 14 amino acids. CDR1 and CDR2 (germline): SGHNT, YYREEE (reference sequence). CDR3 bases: TGTGCCAGCAGCCCCGACAGGGGAGCCTATGGCTACACCTTC. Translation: CASSPDRGAYGYTF.

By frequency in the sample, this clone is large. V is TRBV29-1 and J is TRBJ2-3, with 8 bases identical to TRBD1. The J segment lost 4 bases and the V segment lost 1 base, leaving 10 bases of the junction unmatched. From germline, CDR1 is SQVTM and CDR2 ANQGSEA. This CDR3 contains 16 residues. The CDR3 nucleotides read TGCAGCGTTGAAGTCTGGACAGGGTGGGGTGCAGATACGCAGTATTTT. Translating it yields CSVEVWTGWGADTQYF.

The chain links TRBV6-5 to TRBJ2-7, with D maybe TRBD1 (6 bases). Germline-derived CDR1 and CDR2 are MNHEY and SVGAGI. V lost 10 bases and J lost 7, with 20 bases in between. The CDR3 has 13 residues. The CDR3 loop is CATLTGSLGEQYF. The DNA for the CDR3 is TGTGCCACCCTAACAGGGTCCCTTGGGGAGCAGTACTTC.

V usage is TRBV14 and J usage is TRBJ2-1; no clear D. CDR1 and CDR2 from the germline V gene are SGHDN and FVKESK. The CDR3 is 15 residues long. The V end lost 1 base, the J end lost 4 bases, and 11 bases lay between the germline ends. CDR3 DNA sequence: TGTGCCAGCAGCCAAGTTCCGTACAAGTACAATGAGCAGTTCTTC. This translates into CASSQVPYKYNEQFF.

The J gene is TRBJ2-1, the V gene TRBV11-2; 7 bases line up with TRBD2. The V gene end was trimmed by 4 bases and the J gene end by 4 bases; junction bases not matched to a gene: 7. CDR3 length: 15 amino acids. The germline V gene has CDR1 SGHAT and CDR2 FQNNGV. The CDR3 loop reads CASSSPGTNYNEQFF. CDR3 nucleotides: TGTGCCAGCAGCTCGCCCGGGACTAATTACAATGAGCAGTTCTTC.

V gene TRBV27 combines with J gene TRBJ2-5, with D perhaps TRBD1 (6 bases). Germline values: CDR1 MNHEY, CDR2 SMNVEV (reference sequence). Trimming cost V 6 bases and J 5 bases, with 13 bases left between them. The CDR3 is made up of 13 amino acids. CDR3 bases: TGTGCCAGCAGCCACAGGGACGTCGAGACCCAGTACTTC. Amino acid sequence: CASSHRDVETQYF.

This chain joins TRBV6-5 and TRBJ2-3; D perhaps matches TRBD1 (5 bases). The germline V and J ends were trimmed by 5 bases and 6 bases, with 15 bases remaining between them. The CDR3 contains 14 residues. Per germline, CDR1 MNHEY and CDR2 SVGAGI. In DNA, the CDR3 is TGTGCCAGCAGTCGTGACTTTGGGGCCGATACGCAGTATTTT. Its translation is CASSRDFGADTQYF.

CDR3 bases: TGTGCCAGCAGCGTGCGCCGAGAGGGGGGGAATGAGCAGTTCTTC. It yields the protein CASSVRREGGNEQFF. The chain couples TRBV9 to TRBJ2-1; D might be TRBD2 (7 bases). The CDR3 extends over 15 amino acids. V was pared by 2 bases and J by 7 bases, with 16 bases between. Germline-derived CDR1 and CDR2 are SGDLS and YYNGEE. The full variable domain, rest sourced from reference TRBV9 and TRBJ2-1, is DSGVTQTPKHLITATGQRVTLRCSPRSGDLSVYWYQQSLDQGLQFLIQYYNGEERAKGNILERFSAQQFPDLHSELNLSSLELGDSALYFCASSVRREGGNEQFFGPGTRLTVL.

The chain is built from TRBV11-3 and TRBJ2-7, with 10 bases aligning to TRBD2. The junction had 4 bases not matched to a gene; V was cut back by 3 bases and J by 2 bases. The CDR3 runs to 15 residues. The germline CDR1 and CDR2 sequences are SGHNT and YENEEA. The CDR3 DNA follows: TGTGCCAGCAGCTTTAGCGGGGGGCCCACCTACGAGCAGTACTTC. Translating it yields CASSFSGGPTYEQYF.

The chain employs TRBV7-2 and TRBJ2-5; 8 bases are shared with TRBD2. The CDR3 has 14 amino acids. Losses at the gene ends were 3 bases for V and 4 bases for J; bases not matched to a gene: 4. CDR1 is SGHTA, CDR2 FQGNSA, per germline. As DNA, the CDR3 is TGTGCCAGCAGCTTTTGGACTAGCAGAGAGACCCAGTACTTC. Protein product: CASSFWTSRETQYF.

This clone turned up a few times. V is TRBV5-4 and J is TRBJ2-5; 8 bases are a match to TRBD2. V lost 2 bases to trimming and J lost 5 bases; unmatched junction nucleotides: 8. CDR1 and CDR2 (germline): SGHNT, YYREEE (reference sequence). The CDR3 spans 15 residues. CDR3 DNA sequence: TGTGCCAGCAGCTTTGGCGGGGGGCCCCCGGAGACCCAGTACTTC. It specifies CASSFGGGPPETQYF.

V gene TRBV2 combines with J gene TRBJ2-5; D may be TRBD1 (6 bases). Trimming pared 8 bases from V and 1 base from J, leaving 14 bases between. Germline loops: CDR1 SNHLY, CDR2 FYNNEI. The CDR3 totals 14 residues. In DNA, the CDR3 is TGTGCCAGCGGGGGCTTCTCGGTCCAAGAGACCCAGTACTTC. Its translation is CASGGFSVQETQYF.